Listed here are 28 T cell receptor beta chains from one sample, sequenced in a study of T cell responses to AZD1222 COVID-19 vaccine. Libraries were prepared by immunoSEQ multiplex PCR; TCRdb keeps only in-frame clonotypes and omits some of them. Of around 150,000 clones in the sample, just over 90% are singletons; the top ten hold roughly 4.4%. The specimen was peripheral blood, collected on day 0 of MenACWY control vaccination. The source of these receptors is an adult in good health.

The V gene is TRBV4-1, the J gene TRBJ1-1, with D possibly matching TRBD1 (5 bases). Trimming pared 5 bases from V and 5 bases from J, leaving 15 bases between. Germline V gives CDR1 MGHRA, CDR2 YSYEKL. The CDR3 contains 14 residues. The DNA for the CDR3 is TGCGCCAGCAGCGTACGGGAGGGGATAACTGAAGCTTTCTTT. The encoded protein is CASSVREGITEAFF.

The rearrangement uses TRBV28 and TRBJ1-6; 8 bases are a match to TRBD1. Germline CDR1 MDHEN, CDR2 SYDVKM. The CDR3 extends over 15 amino acids. The V and J ends lost 6 bases and 8 bases, in that order; junction bases with no gene match: 9. The CDR3 loop reads CASSPWTGKDSPLHF. Here the CDR3 DNA reads TGTGCCAGCAGCCCTTGGACAGGGAAGGATTCACCCCTCCACTTT.

Here the CDR3 DNA reads TGCGCCAGCAGCTTGGCCGCTAGCGGGAGCCACAATGAGCAGTTCTTC. This encodes CASSLAASGSHNEQFF. This chain uses TRBV5-1 with TRBJ2-1; 10 bases align to TRBD2. Losses at the gene ends were 0 bases for V and 5 bases for J; bases not matched to a gene: 5. The CDR3 consists of 16 residues. Germline CDR1 reads SGHRS; CDR2 reads YFSETQ.

This clone has only one observation. The chain employs TRBV7-8 and TRBJ2-2; TRBD2 aligns across 12 bases. CDR3 length: 17 residues. J gave up 4 bases and V 4 bases, and 7 bases lay outside the gene matches. Germline V CDR1 and CDR2: SGHVS, FQNEAQ. In DNA form, the CDR3 reads TGTGCCAGCAGCTCGAGACTAGCGGGAGAGGGCACCGGGGAGCTGTTTTTT. Translating it yields CASSSRLAGEGTGELFF.

The V and J genes are TRBV28 and TRBJ1-4, with D possibly matching TRBD1 (5 bases). CDR3 length: 16 residues. CDR1 MDHEN and CDR2 SYDVKM come from the germline V gene. V was trimmed by 5 bases and J by 0 bases, leaving 13 bases between them. CDR3 loop: CASSPPGYSTNEKLFF. The DNA for the CDR3 is TGTGCCAGCAGTCCCCCAGGGTACTCAACTAATGAAAAACTGTTTTTT.

The J gene is TRBJ1-1, the V gene TRBV7-9; D is uncertain. Trimming removed 5 bases at V and 3 bases at J, with 16 bases between. Per the germline V gene, CDR1 is SEHNR and CDR2 is FQNEAQ (reference sequence). CDR3 length equals 15 residues. In nucleotides, the CDR3 is TGTGCCAGCAGCCCCCTTCCGACGAAGGACACTGAAGCTTTCTTT. Its translation: CASSPLPTKDTEAFF.

The chain combines TRBV7-2 with TRBJ1-2; D is unclear. CDR1 is SGHTA and CDR2 is FQGNSA in the germline V gene. V lost 4 bases, J lost 2 bases, and 23 bases lay in between. This CDR3 comprises 18 residues. The CDR3: CASSSCQDPFLINYGYTF. The DNA of the CDR3 is TGTGCCAGCAGCTCCTGTCAGGACCCGTTTCTAATAAACTATGGCTACACCTTC.

This sequence joins TRBV19 and TRBJ1-1; D not resolved. CDR1 and CDR2 (germline): LNHDA, SQIVND (reference sequence). The CDR3 has 15 residues. With 4 bases removed from V and 4 bases from J, the gap between germline ends came to 16 bases. The CDR3 nucleotides read TGTGCCAGTAGTAGAGGACGGACGGAGGGCACTGAAGCTTTCTTT. It specifies CASSRGRTEGTEAFF.

CDR3 region: CASSPIGDNQPQHF. The CDR3, as DNA: TGTGCCAGCAGCCCCATAGGGGACAATCAGCCCCAGCATTTT. This chain uses TRBV7-9 with TRBJ1-5; D is perhaps TRBD1 (5 bases). This CDR3 spans 14 amino acids. In germline, CDR1 is SEHNR, CDR2 FQNEAQ (reference sequence). The V end was cut by 5 bases, the J end by 3 bases, with 11 bases between.

The J gene is TRBJ2-2, the V gene TRBV2; TRBD1 might be the D (5 bases). CDR1 and CDR2 (germline): SNHLY, FYNNEI. V was trimmed by 6 bases and J by 2 bases, leaving 7 bases between them. The CDR3 length is 13 residues. CDR3 region: CASSRANTGELFF. DNA for the CDR3: TGTGCCAGCAGCAGGGCTAACACCGGGGAGCTGTTTTTT.

This clone has only a few counts. V and J are TRBV7-6 and TRBJ2-1; 12 nucleotides line up with TRBD2. The trim removed 5 bases at V and 4 bases at J, leaving 9 bases unmatched. The germline CDR1 and CDR2 sequences are SGHVS and FNYEAQ. The CDR3 loop spans 17 amino acids. This chain's CDR3 is CASSLTSGGRVYNEQFF. As DNA, the CDR3 is TGTGCCAGCAGCCTGACTAGCGGGGGTCGGGTATACAATGAGCAGTTCTTC.

The rearrangement links TRBV5-5 to TRBJ1-2, with D possibly matching TRBD1 (6 bases). The CDR3 is 17 amino acids. Germline loops: CDR1 SGHKS, CDR2 YYEKEE (reference sequence). V shed 0 bases and J shed 4 bases, with 19 bases lying between them. CDR3 residues: CASSLGGGQDRSYGYTF. The CDR3 DNA follows: TGTGCCAGCAGCTTGGGCGGGGGGCAAGATCGGTCCTATGGCTACACCTTC. Variable domain in full (rest from reference TRBV5-5 and TRBJ1-2): DAGVTQSPTHLIKTRGQQVTLRCSPISGHKSVSWYQQVLGQGPQFIFQYYEKEERGRGNFPDRFSARQFPNYSSELNVNALLLGDSALYLCASSLGGGQDRSYGYTFGSGTRLTVV.

The genes are TRBV2 and TRBJ2-1, with 8 nucleotides matching TRBD2. CDR1 and CDR2 from the germline V gene are SNHLY and FYNNEI. The CDR3 extends over 15 amino acids. V gave up 8 bases and J gave up 7 bases; unmatched junction bases: 13. The CDR3 is CASHDGLGLENEQFF. For the CDR3, the DNA is TGTGCCAGCCACGACGGTTTGGGACTAGAGAATGAGCAGTTCTTC.

V and J are TRBV28 and TRBJ1-4, with a tentative D call TRBD1 (6 bases). Germline lookup yields CDR1 MDHEN and CDR2 SYDVKM. The CDR3 has 14 residues. Between the trimmed V and J ends, which lost 5 bases and 1 base, there was a span of 8 bases. The CDR3 coding sequence is TGTGCCAGCAGTCAACAGGGAACTAATGAAAAACTGTTTTTT. This sequence encodes CASSQQGTNEKLFF.

The CDR3 loop is CASSNDRAGDQPQHF. CDR3 bases: TGTGCCAGCAGTAACGACAGGGCCGGAGATCAGCCCCAGCATTTT. The chain has TRBV2 and TRBJ1-5; TRBD1 matches at 7 bases. This CDR3 comprises 15 residues. Germline V lookup: CDR1 SNHLY, CDR2 FYNNEI. Trimming took 5 bases from V and 5 from J; bases not matched to a gene: 9.

The rearrangement links TRBV7-2 to TRBJ1-2, with a tentative D call TRBD1 (6 bases). Between the trimmed V and J ends, which lost 3 bases and 8 bases, there was a span of 16 bases. Per the germline V gene, CDR1 is SGHTA and CDR2 is FQGNSA. CDR3 length: 14 amino acids. The CDR3 coding sequence is TGTGCCAGCAGCTTGCACAGGGAATTGGACGGCTACACCTTC. Translation: CASSLHRELDGYTF.

This clone has just one count. The V and J genes are TRBV19 and TRBJ1-1; a possible D gene is TRBD1 (6 bases). The CDR3 consists of 14 residues. Trimming shortened V by 4 bases and J by 4 bases, and 13 bases separated the two germline ends. CDR1 LNHDA and CDR2 SQIVND come from the germline V gene (reference sequence). CDR3 in amino acids: CASSTQGRSTEAFF. In DNA, the CDR3 is TGTGCCAGTAGTACACAGGGAAGGAGCACTGAAGCTTTCTTT.

The chain carries TRBV14 and TRBJ1-2; D may be TRBD1 (6 bases). Germline CDR1 and CDR2: SGHDN and FVKESK. The CDR3 runs to 15 residues. Trimming pared 1 base from V and 7 bases from J, leaving 16 bases between. The CDR3 loop is CASSQGMTGAVGYTF. CDR3 DNA sequence: TGTGCCAGCAGCCAAGGAATGACAGGAGCGGTTGGCTACACCTTC.

This chain connects TRBV5-1 to TRBJ2-7; a weak D match, TRBD1 (5 bases). The CDR3 runs to 15 residues. Per the germline V gene, CDR1 is SGHRS and CDR2 is YFSETQ. Trimming removed 5 bases at V and 0 bases at J, with 15 bases between. In DNA form, the CDR3 reads TGCGCCAGCAGACCGGACACACGGAACTCCTACGAGCAGTACTTC. Protein: CASRPDTRNSYEQYF.

The rearrangement uses TRBV10-3 and TRBJ2-4; no clear D. The CDR3 spans 13 residues. CDR1 ENHRY and CDR2 SYGVKD come from the germline V gene. V lost 6 bases and J 6 bases, leaving 12 bases between the germline ends. The CDR3 DNA reads as TGTGCCATCAGCGGGCCCGGAGCAAACATTCAGTACTTC. Amino acid sequence: CAISGPGANIQYF.

The chain links TRBV6-4 to TRBJ2-3, with D maybe TRBD2 (5 bases). CDR1 and CDR2 from the germline V gene are MRHNA and SNTAGT. The V end lost 5 bases, the J end lost 6 bases, and 12 bases lay between the germline ends. This CDR3 is built from 13 residues. CDR3 nucleotide sequence: TGTGCCAGCAGTACCAATCCTAGCGATACGCAGTATTTT. Its translation: CASSTNPSDTQYF.

The chain recombines TRBV2 with TRBJ2-1; D possibly uses TRBD1 or TRBD2 (5 bases each). Germline CDR1 SNHLY, CDR2 FYNNEI. The CDR3 loop spans 16 amino acids. V was shortened by 11 bases and J by 0 bases, with 20 bases between the two germline ends. As DNA, the CDR3 is TGTGCCTTTGCGAACATGCCGGGACGCTCCTACAATGAGCAGTTCTTC. Protein: CAFANMPGRSYNEQFF.

The chain is built from TRBV7-2 and TRBJ2-2; maybe TRBD1 (6 bases). V was trimmed by 5 bases and J by 5 bases, leaving 15 bases between them. The germline V gene has CDR1 SGHTA and CDR2 FQGNSA. The CDR3 is made up of 15 amino acids. CDR3 protein: CASSKTRGLTGELFF. The DNA of the CDR3 is TGTGCCAGCAGCAAGACCAGGGGCTTAACCGGGGAGCTGTTTTTT.

The rearrangement joins TRBV10-3 to TRBJ1-2, with 12 positions matching TRBD1. Germline V gives CDR1 ENHRY, CDR2 SYGVKD. V gave up 8 bases and J gave up 5 bases; unmatched junction bases: 6. This CDR3 is 14 amino acids long. The CDR3 reads CAIAPGQGAYGYTF. CDR3 bases: TGTGCCATCGCTCCGGGACAGGGGGCATATGGCTACACCTTC.

The genes are TRBV5-8 and TRBJ2-7; D not resolved. The germline V and J ends were trimmed by 5 bases and 6 bases, with 21 bases remaining between them. The germline gives CDR1 SGHTS, CDR2 YDEGEE. The CDR3 loop spans 15 amino acids. CDR3 region: CASSSSRGPLREQYF. DNA of the CDR3: TGTGCCAGCAGTTCCTCTCGTGGGCCCCTCCGCGAGCAGTACTTC.

The CDR3 sequence: CASSFGGAANTEAFF. CDR3 coding DNA: TGTGCCAGCAGCTTTGGCGGAGCAGCGAACACTGAAGCTTTCTTT. The gene calls are TRBV11-1 and TRBJ1-1, with D hard to call. The CDR3 extends over 15 amino acids. V dropped 3 bases and J dropped 1 base, with 12 bases sitting between them. Germline assignment: CDR1 SGHAT and CDR2 FQDESV (reference sequence).

The CDR3 loop reads CASSSRTGYGNTIYF. CDR3 coding DNA: TGTGCCAGCAGTTCCCGCACCGGATATGGAAACACCATATATTTT. The chain is built from TRBV11-3 and TRBJ1-3; D is unclear. V lost 6 bases, J lost 3 bases, and 15 bases lay in between. The germline V gene has CDR1 SGHNT and CDR2 YENEEA. The CDR3 is 15 residues long.

The chain recombines TRBV12-5 with TRBJ1-2; TRBD1 is a possible D gene (5 bases). Looked up from germline, CDR1 is LGHNT and CDR2 is FRNRAP. V lost 2 bases and J 3 bases, leaving 19 bases between the germline ends. There are 17 residues in the CDR3. DNA for the CDR3: TGTGCTAGTGGTTTGTCTCGTACTGGGGGGGTCGACTATGGCTACACCTTC. Protein product: CASGLSRTGGVDYGYTF.